This is a list of T cell receptor beta chains from one sample in a study of technical replicates of blood from a handful of donors. TCRdb's table, derived via immunoSEQ multiplex PCR, lists solely in-frame clones and lacks some. Counted here are 75,000 to 90,000 clones, 95% occurring once; the ten biggest clones make up around 0.36%. The sequenced material came from T cells isolated from PBMCs. Receptor source: a human donor in good health. CDR3s include the opening cysteine and the closing phenylalanine or tryptophan. The D gene is left open where the match is weak. Clone size is stated in some rows and not others, as once, few, many or a class when expanded.

abundance: .; d_gene: TRBD1; v_gene: TRBV9; j_gene: TRBJ1-3; CDR3nt: TGTGCCAGCAGCCACGGGACAGGCGACTCTGGAAACACCATATATTTT; CDR3aa: CASSHGTGDSGNTIYF
abundance: .; d_gene: TRBD2; v_gene: TRBV9; j_gene: TRBJ2-3; CDR3nt: TGTGCCAGCAGCTTAACGACTAGCGGGAACGTCATTACGCAGTATTTT; CDR3aa: CASSLTTSGNVITQYF
abundance: .; d_gene: .; v_gene: TRBV27; j_gene: TRBJ2-7; CDR3nt: TGTGCCAGCAGTCGTGGGGTAGCGACCTACGAGCAGTACTTC; CDR3aa: CASSRGVATYEQYF
abundance: .; d_gene: .; v_gene: TRBV5-1; j_gene: TRBJ2-1; CDR3nt: TGCGCCAGCAGCTTGGGGCCTGACAATGAGCAGTTCTTC; CDR3aa: CASSLGPDNEQFF
abundance: .; d_gene: TRBD1; v_gene: TRBV19; j_gene: TRBJ1-2; CDR3nt: TGTGCCAGTAGTATCCTTAACCCTCTATCGACAGGGAAACCACTCTATGGCTACACCTTC; CDR3aa: CASSILNPLSTGKPLYGYTF
abundance: once; d_gene: TRBD1; v_gene: TRBV19; j_gene: TRBJ2-7; CDR3nt: TGTGCCAGTAGTCCCGACAGGGGAAATCGGCAGTACTTC; CDR3aa: CASSPDRGNRQYF
abundance: .; d_gene: .; v_gene: TRBV14; j_gene: TRBJ1-1; CDR3nt: TGTGCCAGCAGCCAAAACAAGGGGCCGTTAATGAACACTGAAGCTTTCTTT; CDR3aa: CASSQNKGPLMNTEAFF
abundance: .; d_gene: TRBD2; v_gene: TRBV18; j_gene: TRBJ2-5; CDR3nt: TGTGCCAGCTCAGCACCCGGCCTAGCGGGTGGAGAGACCCAGTACTTC; CDR3aa: CASSAPGLAGGETQYF
abundance: .; d_gene: .; v_gene: TRBV6-6; j_gene: TRBJ2-3; CDR3nt: TGTGCCAGCAGCCCACCGAGCGGGCCTAGCACAGATACGCAGTATTTT; CDR3aa: CASSPPSGPSTDTQYF
abundance: .; d_gene: TRBD2; v_gene: TRBV10-3; j_gene: TRBJ2-7; CDR3nt: TGTGCCATCAGTGATGGGGAGGGCTGGCCCTACGAGCAGTACTTC; CDR3aa: CAISDGEGWPYEQYF
abundance: .; d_gene: .; v_gene: TRBV19; j_gene: TRBJ1-2; CDR3nt: TGTGCCAGTAGTCCTACAGTGCCCCTCAACTATGGCTACACCTTC; CDR3aa: CASSPTVPLNYGYTF
abundance: .; d_gene: TRBD1; v_gene: TRBV30; j_gene: TRBJ2-7; CDR3nt: TGTGCCTGGAGTGGAGGGACAGCCCACGAGCAGTACTTC; CDR3aa: CAWSGGTAHEQYF
abundance: .; d_gene: TRBD1; v_gene: TRBV4-2; j_gene: TRBJ1-5; CDR3nt: TGTGCCAGCAGCTCAACGGGGACAGGGGGATCTAGCAATCAGCCCCAGCATTTT; CDR3aa: CASSSTGTGGSSNQPQHF
abundance: .; d_gene: .; v_gene: TRBV5-1; j_gene: TRBJ2-2; CDR3nt: TGCGCCAGCAGCTTGGAGTCGGCCGGGGAGCTGTTTTTT; CDR3aa: CASSLESAGELFF
abundance: .; d_gene: TRBD1; v_gene: TRBV6-5; j_gene: TRBJ2-1; CDR3nt: TGTGTGATTGGGCAGGGGGCTCATGAGCAGTTCTTC; CDR3aa: CVIGQGAHEQFF
abundance: .; d_gene: TRBD2; v_gene: TRBV7-6; j_gene: TRBJ2-2; CDR3nt: TGTGCCAGCAGCTTAGTGGGGGGGACCGGGGAGCTGTTTTTT; CDR3aa: CASSLVGGTGELFF
abundance: .; d_gene: .; v_gene: TRBV7-3; j_gene: TRBJ2-1; CDR3nt: .; CDR3aa: CASSFGPGGQFF
abundance: .; d_gene: TRBD1; v_gene: TRBV14; j_gene: TRBJ1-2; CDR3nt: TGTGCCAGCAGCCTCCGGGAGGGGGCCGATGGCTACACCTTC; CDR3aa: CASSLREGADGYTF
abundance: .; d_gene: TRBD2; v_gene: TRBV29-1; j_gene: TRBJ2-7; CDR3nt: TGCAGCGTTGATGGGACTAGCGGGAGAGAATCCTACGAGCAGTACTTC; CDR3aa: CSVDGTSGRESYEQYF
abundance: .; d_gene: TRBD2; v_gene: TRBV7-3; j_gene: TRBJ2-1; CDR3nt: TGTGCCAGCAACCCAGTCGGGAGGACTAGTATATATGAGCAGTTCTTC; CDR3aa: CASNPVGRTSIYEQFF
abundance: .; d_gene: .; v_gene: TRBV7-6; j_gene: TRBJ2-3; CDR3nt: TGTGCCAGCAGCTTCCCTACACTAACAGATACGCAGTATTTT; CDR3aa: CASSFPTLTDTQYF